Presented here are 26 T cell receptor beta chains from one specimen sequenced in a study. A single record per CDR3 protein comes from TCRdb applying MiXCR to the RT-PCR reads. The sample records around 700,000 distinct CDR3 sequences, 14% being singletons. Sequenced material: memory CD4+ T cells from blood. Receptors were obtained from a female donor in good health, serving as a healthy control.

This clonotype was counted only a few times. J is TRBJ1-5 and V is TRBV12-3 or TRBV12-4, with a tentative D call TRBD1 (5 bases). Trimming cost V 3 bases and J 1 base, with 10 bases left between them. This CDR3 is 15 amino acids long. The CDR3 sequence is CASSFEGTSNQPQHF. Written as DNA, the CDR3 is TGTGCCAGCAGTTTTGAAGGGACCAGCAATCAGCCCCAGCATTTT.

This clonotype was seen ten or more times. Here the CDR3 reads CASSQDPLVTAGELFF. The CDR3 nucleotides read TGCGCCAGCAGCCAAGATCCTCTAGTAACTGCCGGGGAGCTGTTTTTT. V gene TRBV4-1 combines with J gene TRBJ2-2; D is ambiguous. CDR3 length: 16 amino acids. Per germline, CDR1 MGHRA and CDR2 YSYEKL. V lost 0 bases and J lost 6, with 14 bases in between.

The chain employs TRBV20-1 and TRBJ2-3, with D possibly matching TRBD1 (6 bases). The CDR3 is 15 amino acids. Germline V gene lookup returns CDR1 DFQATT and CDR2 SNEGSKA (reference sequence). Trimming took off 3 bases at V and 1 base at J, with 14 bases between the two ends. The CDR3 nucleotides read TGCAGTGCTAGGTTGAGGGGGAATGGCACAGATACGCAGTATTTT. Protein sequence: CSARLRGNGTDTQYF.

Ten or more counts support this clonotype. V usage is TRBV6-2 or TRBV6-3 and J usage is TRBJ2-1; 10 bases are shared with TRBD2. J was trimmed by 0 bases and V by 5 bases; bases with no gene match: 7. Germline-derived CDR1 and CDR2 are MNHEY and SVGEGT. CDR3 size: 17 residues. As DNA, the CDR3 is TGTGCCAGCAGTACTAGCGGGACCTCCCGCTCCTACAATGAGCAGTTCTTC. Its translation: CASSTSGTSRSYNEQFF.

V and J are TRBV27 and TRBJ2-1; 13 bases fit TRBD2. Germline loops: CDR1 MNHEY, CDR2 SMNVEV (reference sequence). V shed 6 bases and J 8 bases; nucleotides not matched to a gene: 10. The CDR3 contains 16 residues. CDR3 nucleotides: TGTGCCAGCAGAGGCAGGACTAGCGGGAGAGAGTATGAGCAGTTCTTC. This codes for CASRGRTSGREYEQFF.

The CDR3 here is CASSRVGGTYEQYF. CDR3 nucleotides: TGCGCCAGCAGCCGAGTTGGCGGCACCTACGAGCAGTACTTC. The V call is TRBV5-1, the J call TRBJ2-7, with D unresolved. The V and J ends lost 4 bases and 2 bases respectively, with 13 bases between them. This CDR3 contains 14 residues. Germline V gene data show CDR1 as SGHRS and CDR2 as YFSETQ.

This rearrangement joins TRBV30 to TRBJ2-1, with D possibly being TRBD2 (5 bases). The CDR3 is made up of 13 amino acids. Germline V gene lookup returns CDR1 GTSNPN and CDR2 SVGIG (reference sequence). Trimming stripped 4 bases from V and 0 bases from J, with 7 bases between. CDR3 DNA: TGTGCCTGGAACGGGGACTCCTACAATGAGCAGTTCTTC. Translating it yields CAWNGDSYNEQFF. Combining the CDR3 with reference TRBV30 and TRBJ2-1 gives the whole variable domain SQTIHQWPATLVQPVGSPLSLECTVEGTSNPNLYWYRQAAGRGLQLLFYSVGIGQISSEVPQNLSASRPQDRQFILSSKKLLLSDSGFYLCAWNGDSYNEQFFGPGTRLTVL.

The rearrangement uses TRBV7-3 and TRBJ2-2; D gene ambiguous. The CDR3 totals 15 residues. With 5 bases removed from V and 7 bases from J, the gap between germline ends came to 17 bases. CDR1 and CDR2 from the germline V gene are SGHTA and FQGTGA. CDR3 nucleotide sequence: TGTGCCAGCAGCCCACAACATACGGTTGGCGGGGAGCTGTTTTTT. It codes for CASSPQHTVGGELFF.

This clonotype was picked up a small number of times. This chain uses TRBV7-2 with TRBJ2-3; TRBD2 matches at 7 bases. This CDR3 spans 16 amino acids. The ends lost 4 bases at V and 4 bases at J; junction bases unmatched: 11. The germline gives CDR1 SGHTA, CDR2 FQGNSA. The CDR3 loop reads CASSSTYSGAPDTQYF. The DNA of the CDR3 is TGTGCCAGCAGCTCCACCTACAGCGGGGCCCCAGATACGCAGTATTTT.

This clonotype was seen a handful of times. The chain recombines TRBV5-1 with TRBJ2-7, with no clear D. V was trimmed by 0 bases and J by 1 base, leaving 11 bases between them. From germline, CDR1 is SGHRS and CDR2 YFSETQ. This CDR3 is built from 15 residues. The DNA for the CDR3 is TGCGCCAGCAGCTTGGGTCCCCATCCATCCTACGAGCAGTACTTC. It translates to CASSLGPHPSYEQYF.

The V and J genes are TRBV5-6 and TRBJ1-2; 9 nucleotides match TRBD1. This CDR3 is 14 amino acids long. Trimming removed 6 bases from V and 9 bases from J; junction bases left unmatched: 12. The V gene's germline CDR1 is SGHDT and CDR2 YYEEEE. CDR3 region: CASIVGQGTFSYTF. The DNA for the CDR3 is TGTGCCAGCATCGTAGGACAGGGGACGTTCAGCTACACCTTC. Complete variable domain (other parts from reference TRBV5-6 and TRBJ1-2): DAGVTQSPTHLIKTRGQQVTLRCSPKSGHDTVSWYQQALGQGPQFIFQYYEEEERQRGNFPDRFSGHQFPNYSSELNVNALLLGDSALYLCASIVGQGTFSYTFGSGTRLTVV.

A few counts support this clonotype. The CDR3 reads CSAREPVSSYEQYF. The CDR3 DNA follows: TGCAGTGCTAGGGAGCCGGTTAGCTCCTACGAGCAGTACTTC. The chain recombines TRBV20-1 with TRBJ2-7; D unclear. Germline loops: CDR1 DFQATT, CDR2 SNEGSKA (reference sequence). The CDR3 spans 14 residues. The germline V and J ends were trimmed by 3 bases and 0 bases, with 12 bases remaining between them.

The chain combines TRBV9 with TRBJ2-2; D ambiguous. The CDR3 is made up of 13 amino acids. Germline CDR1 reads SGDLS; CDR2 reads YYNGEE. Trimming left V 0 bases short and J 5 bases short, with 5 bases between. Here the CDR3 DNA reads TGTGCCAGCAGCGTAGAGTGGACCGGGGAGCTGTTTTTT. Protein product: CASSVEWTGELFF.

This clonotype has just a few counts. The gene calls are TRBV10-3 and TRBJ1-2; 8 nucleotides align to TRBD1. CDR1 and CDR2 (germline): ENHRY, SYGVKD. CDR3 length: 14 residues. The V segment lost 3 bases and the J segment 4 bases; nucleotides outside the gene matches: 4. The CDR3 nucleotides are TGTGCCATCAGTGATAGAGGACAGGGCTATGGCTACACCTTC. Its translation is CAISDRGQGYGYTF.

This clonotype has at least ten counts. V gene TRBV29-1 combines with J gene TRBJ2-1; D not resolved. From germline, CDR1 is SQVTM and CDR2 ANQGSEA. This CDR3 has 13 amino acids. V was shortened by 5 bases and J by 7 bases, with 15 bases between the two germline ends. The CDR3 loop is CSVTGPSLNEQFF. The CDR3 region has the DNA TGCAGCGTTACCGGACCGTCTCTGAATGAGCAGTTCTTC.

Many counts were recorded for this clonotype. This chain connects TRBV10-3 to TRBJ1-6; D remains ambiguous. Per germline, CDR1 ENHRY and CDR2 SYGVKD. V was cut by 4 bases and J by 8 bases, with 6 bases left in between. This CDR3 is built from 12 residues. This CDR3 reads CAISARDSPLHF. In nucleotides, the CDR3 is TGTGCCATCAGTGCAAGGGATTCACCCCTCCACTTT.

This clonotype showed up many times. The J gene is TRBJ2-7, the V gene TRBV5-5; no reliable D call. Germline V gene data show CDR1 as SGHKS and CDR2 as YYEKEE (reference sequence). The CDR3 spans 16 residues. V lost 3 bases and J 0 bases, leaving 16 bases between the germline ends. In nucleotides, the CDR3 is TGTGCCAGCAGCTATGAATTGACCTCTAGCTCCTACGAGCAGTACTTC. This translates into CASSYELTSSSYEQYF. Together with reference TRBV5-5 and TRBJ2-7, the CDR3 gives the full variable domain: DAGVTQSPTHLIKTRGQQVTLRCSPISGHKSVSWYQQVLGQGPQFIFQYYEKEERGRGNFPDRFSARQFPNYSSELNVNALLLGDSALYLCASSYELTSSSYEQYFGPGTRLTVT.

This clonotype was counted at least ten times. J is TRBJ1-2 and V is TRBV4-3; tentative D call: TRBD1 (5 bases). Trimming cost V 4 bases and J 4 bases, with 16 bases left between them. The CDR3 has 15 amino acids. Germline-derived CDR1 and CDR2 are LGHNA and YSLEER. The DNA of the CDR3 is TGCGCCAGCAGCCCCGTCCAGGGTAATAGCTATGGCTACACCTTC. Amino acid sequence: CASSPVQGNSYGYTF.

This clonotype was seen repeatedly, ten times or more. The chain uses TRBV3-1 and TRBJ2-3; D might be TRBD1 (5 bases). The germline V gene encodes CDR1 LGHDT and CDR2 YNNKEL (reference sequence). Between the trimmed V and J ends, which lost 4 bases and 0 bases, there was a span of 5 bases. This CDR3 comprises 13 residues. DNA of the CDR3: TGTGCCAGCAGCCGACAGAGCACAGATACGCAGTATTTT. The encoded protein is CASSRQSTDTQYF.

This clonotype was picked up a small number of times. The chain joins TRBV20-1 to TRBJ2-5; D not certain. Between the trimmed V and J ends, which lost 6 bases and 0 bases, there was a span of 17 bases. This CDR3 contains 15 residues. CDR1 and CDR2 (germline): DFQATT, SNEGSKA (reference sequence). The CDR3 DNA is TGCAGTGCCACCATGGGCGGAGCCTACCAAGAGACCCAGTACTTC. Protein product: CSATMGGAYQETQYF.

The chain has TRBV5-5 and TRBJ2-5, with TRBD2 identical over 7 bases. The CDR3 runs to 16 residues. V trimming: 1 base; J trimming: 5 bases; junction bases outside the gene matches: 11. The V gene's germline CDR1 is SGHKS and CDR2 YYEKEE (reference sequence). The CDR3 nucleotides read TGTGCCAGCAGCTTGATCAGCGGGGTCCTCTCGGAGACCCAGTACTTC. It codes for CASSLISGVLSETQYF.

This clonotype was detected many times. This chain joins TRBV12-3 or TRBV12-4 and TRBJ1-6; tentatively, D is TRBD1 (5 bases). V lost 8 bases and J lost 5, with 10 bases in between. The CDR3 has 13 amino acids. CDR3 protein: CASGQADNSPLHF. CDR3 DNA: TGTGCCAGCGGACAAGCGGATAATTCACCCCTCCACTTT.

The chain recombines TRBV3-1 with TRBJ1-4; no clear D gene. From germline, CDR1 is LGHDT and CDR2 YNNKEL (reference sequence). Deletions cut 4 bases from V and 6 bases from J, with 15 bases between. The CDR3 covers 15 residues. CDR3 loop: CASSLRGSWDEKLFF. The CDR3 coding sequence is TGTGCCAGCAGCCTAAGAGGCTCCTGGGATGAAAAACTGTTTTTT.

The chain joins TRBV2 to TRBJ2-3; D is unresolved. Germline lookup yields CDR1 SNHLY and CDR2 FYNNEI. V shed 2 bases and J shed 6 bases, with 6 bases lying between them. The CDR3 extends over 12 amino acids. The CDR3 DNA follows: TGTGCCAGCAGTGAACTTGCGGATACGCAGTATTTT. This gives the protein CASSELADTQYF.

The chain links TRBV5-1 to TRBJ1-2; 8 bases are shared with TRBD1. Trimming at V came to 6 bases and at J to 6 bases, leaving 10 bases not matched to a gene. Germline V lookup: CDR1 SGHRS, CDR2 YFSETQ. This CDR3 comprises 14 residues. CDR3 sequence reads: CASKGAGGADGYTF. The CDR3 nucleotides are TGCGCCAGCAAGGGGGCAGGGGGCGCGGATGGCTACACCTTC.

CDR3 sequence (DNA): TGTGCCAGCAGCTCCTTAGGAGGACAGGGCTCCTACAATGAGCAGTTCTTC. Its protein is CASSSLGGQGSYNEQFF. This chain links TRBV5-5 with TRBJ2-1, with 8 bases aligning to TRBD1. The CDR3 length is 17 residues. Unmatched junction bases numbered 8, after V lost 3 bases and J lost 0 bases. Germline CDR1 SGHKS, CDR2 YYEKEE (reference sequence).